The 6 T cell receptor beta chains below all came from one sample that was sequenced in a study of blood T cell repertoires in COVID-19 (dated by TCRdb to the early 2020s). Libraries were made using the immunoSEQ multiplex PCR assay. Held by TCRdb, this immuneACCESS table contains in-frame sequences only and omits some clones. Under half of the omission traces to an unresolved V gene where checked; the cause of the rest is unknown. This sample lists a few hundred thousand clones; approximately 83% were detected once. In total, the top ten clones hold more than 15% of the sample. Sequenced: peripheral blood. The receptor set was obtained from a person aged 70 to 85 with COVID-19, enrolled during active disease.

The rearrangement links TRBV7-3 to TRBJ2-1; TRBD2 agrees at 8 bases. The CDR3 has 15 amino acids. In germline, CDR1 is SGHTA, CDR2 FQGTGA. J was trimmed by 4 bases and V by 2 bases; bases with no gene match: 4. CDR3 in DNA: TGTGCCAGCAGCTTATGGGGGACTAGTTACAATGAGCAGTTCTTC. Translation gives CASSLWGTSYNEQFF.

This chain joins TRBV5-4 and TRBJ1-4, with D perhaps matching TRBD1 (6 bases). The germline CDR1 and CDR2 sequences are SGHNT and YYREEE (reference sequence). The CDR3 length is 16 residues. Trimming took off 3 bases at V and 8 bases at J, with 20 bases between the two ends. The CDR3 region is CASSSNSQGRQEKLFF. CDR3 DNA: TGTGCCAGCAGCTCAAACTCACAGGGTAGGCAGGAAAAACTGTTTTTT.

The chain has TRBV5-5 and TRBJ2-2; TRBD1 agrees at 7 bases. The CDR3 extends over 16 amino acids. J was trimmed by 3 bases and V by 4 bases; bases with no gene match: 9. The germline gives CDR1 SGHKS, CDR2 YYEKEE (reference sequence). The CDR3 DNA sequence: TGTGCCAGCAGCGACCTCGGGACAGCTTACACCGGGGAGCTGTTTTTT. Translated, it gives CASSDLGTAYTGELFF.

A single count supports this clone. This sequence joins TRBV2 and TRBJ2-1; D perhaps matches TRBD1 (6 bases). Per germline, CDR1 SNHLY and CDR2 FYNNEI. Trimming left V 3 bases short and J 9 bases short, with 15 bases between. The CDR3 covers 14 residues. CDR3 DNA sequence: TGTGCCAGCAGTGAGGTGGGCAGGGGTGGTGAGCAGTTCTTC. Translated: CASSEVGRGGEQFF.

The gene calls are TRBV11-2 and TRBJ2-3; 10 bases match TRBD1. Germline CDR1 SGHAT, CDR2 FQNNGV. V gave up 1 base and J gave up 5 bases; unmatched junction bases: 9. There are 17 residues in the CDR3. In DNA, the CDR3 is TGTGCCAGCAGCTTAGTGGCCGGGACAGGGGTTAAAGATACGCAGTATTTT. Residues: CASSLVAGTGVKDTQYF.

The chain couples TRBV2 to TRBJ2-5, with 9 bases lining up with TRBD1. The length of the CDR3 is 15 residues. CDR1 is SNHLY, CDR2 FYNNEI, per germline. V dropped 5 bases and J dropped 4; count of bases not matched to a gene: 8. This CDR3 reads CASSISLQGAETQYF. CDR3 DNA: TGTGCCAGCAGTATCTCCCTACAGGGGGCAGAGACCCAGTACTTC.